This is a list of T cell receptor beta chains from one sample in a study of CD8 T cells in ankylosing spondylitis. Each CDR3 protein is one row after TCRdb ran MiXCR on the 5' RACE reads. The top ten hold about 14% of the sample, which has about 210,000 distinct CDR3 sequences, around 6.6% seen once. Sequences were obtained from blood, either unsorted or a sorted T cell fraction (not recorded which). These receptors all stem from a male donor with ankylosing spondylitis. Both conserved end residues are part of each CDR3. The D gene is left open where the match is weak. For some rows the clone size is stated as once, few or many, or as a class when expanded; others skip it.

len | abundance | j_gene | v_gene | d_gene | CDR3nt | CDR3aa
15 | many | TRBJ1-5 | TRBV6-1 | - | TGTGCCAGCAGTATTGGTGGGGTAGGAAATCAGCCCCAGCATTTT | CASSIGGVGNQPQHF
16 | many | TRBJ2-3 | TRBV7-9 | TRBD2 | TGTGCCAGCAGCTTCTCTATGGCGGGGGGGCCTTATACGCAGTATTTT | CASSFSMAGGPYTQYF
18 | many | TRBJ2-2 | TRBV27 | TRBD2 | TGTGCCAGCAGTTTAAGCGGGGTCACCCGGAGGGGAACTCGGGAGCTGTTTTTT | CASSLSGVTRRGTRELFF
16 | few | TRBJ2-7 | TRBV18 | - | TGTGCCAGCTCACCCCCTACCGTCGGCGACTCCTACGAGCAGTACTTC | CASSPPTVGDSYEQYF
14 | many | TRBJ1-1 | TRBV15 | - | TGTGCCACCAGCAGAGATTCAGCAGGGACCGAAGCTTTCTTT | CATSRDSAGTEAFF
14 | - | TRBJ2-5 | TRBV25-1 | - | TGTGCCAGCAGTGTATTTCGTTACCAAGATACCCAGTACTTC | CASSVFRYQDTQYF
10 | many | TRBJ2-2 | TRBV12-3/TRBV12-4 | - | TGTGCCAGCAGTTACGGGGAGCTGTTTTTT | CASSYGELFF
13 | - | TRBJ2-3 | TRBV7-9 | TRBD2 | TGTGCCAGCAGCCCGATCGGACTAGCGGGATGGGGGTTT | CASSPIGLAGWGF
22 | many | TRBJ2-1 | TRBV6-6 | - | TGTGCCAGCAGGGGGTGGACAGTCGGAGAAAGACCCCCCCGTTCCCCCAACAATGAGCAGTTCTTC | CASRGWTVGERPPRSPNNEQFF
16 | many | TRBJ1-1 | TRBV7-9 | TRBD1 | TGTGCCAGCAGCCCTGGGACAGGGGGCTTGAACACTGAAGCTTTCTTT | CASSPGTGGLNTEAFF
17 | many | TRBJ2-3 | TRBV12-3/TRBV12-4 | TRBD2 | TGTGCCAGCCAAGAGGGGCGGGAGGGCCCTGGCACAGATACGCAGTATTTT | CASQEGREGPGTDTQYF
13 | many | TRBJ1-2 | TRBV12-3/TRBV12-4 | - | TGTGCCAGCAGTCCCGGGCTAAACTATGGCTACACCTTC | CASSPGLNYGYTF
15 | many | TRBJ2-2 | TRBV24-1 | - | TGTGCCACCAGTGATGCCCGGGGTTACACCGGGGAGCTGTTTTTT | CATSDARGYTGELFF
14 | many | TRBJ1-1 | TRBV28 | - | TGTGCCAGCAGTTTAACAAGGACGGACACTGAAGCTTTCTTT | CASSLTRTDTEAFF
13 | few | TRBJ2-5 | TRBV10-3 | - | TGTGCCATCAAACAGGGATCCCAAGAGACCCAGTACTTC | CAIKQGSQETQYF
16 | - | TRBJ2-2 | TRBV4-3 | TRBD2 | TGCGCCAGCAGCCAAGGCCTAGCGGGAGGGACCGGGGAGCTGTTTTTT | CASSQGLAGGTGELFF
16 | many | TRBJ2-1 | TRBV6-5 | TRBD2 | TGTGCCAGCAGTTGGACTAGCGGGATTAATATCAATGAGCAGTTCTTC | CASSWTSGININEQFF
12 | many | TRBJ2-5 | TRBV20-1 | - | TGCAGTGCTAGCCCCCCCCAAGAGACCCAGTACTTC | CSASPPQETQYF
12 | few | TRBJ1-2 | TRBV20-1 | TRBD1 | TGCAGTGCTAGAGTTGTGACAGGGGGCTACACCTTC | CSARVVTGGYTF
15 | - | TRBJ2-1 | TRBV7-6 | - | TGTGCCAGCAGCGGGAGAGTAGGTCCCTACAATGAGCAGTTCTTC | CASSGRVGPYNEQFF
12 | many | TRBJ1-2 | TRBV10-3 | - | TGTGCCATCTCTGGGTCTAACTATGGCTACACCTTC | CAISGSNYGYTF
15 | many | TRBJ2-1 | TRBV4-1 | - | TGCGCCAGCAGCCAAGATCGGTCCCTCTACAATGAGCAGTTCTTC | CASSQDRSLYNEQFF
12 | many | TRBJ1-1 | TRBV27 | TRBD1 | TGTGCCAGCAGACAGGGGGGCACTGAAGCTTTCTTT | CASRQGGTEAFF
12 | - | TRBJ2-7 | TRBV29-1 | - | TGCAGCGTTGGGGACATTTCCTACGAGCAGTACTTC | CSVGDISYEQYF
16 | few | TRBJ2-2 | TRBV20-1 | TRBD2 | TGCAGTGCGCGCCAGTCTAGCGGGGCGAACACCGGGGAGCTGTTTTTT | CSARQSSGANTGELFF
13 | many | TRBJ2-1 | TRBV7-2 | TRBD1 | TGTGCCAGCAGCTTAGGTCGACAGGGGGCGAGTTTCTTC | CASSLGRQGASFF
15 | many | TRBJ2-1 | TRBV6-1 | - | TGTGCCAGCAGCGCCCTGGCGGAGTCCTACAATGAGCAGTTCTTC | CASSALAESYNEQFF
15 | many | TRBJ2-1 | TRBV7-9 | TRBD2 | TGTGCCAGCAGCCCAGGGACTAGCGGGACCGATCGATTGTTCTTC | CASSPGTSGTDRLFF
13 | - | TRBJ1-2 | TRBV29-1 | - | TGCAGCGTTAAGGACGGGCTGAACTATGGCTACACCTTC | CSVKDGLNYGYTF
12 | many | TRBJ1-2 | TRBV9 | - | TGTGCCAGCAGCGTCACGGGATATGGCTACACCTTC | CASSVTGYGYTF
15 | few | TRBJ1-1 | TRBV3-1 | TRBD1 | TGTGCCAGCAGCCCTCAGGGGGGGGTAAACACTGAAGCTTTCTTT | CASSPQGGVNTEAFF
15 | many | TRBJ1-4 | TRBV6-2/TRBV6-3 | - | TGTGCCAGCAGTTACCCCTGGGAGGACGGACGCGGACTGTTTTTT | CASSYPWEDGRGLFF
14 | many | TRBJ1-1 | TRBV7-9 | - | TGTGCCAGCAGCTTTTCCGAGGGGAACACTGAAGCTTTCTTT | CASSFSEGNTEAFF
15 | - | TRBJ1-1 | TRBV20-1 | - | TGCAGTGCTAGAGATCCCCCGGGAGACTGGTCTGAAGCTTTCTTT | CSARDPPGDWSEAFF
12 | few | TRBJ2-5 | TRBV2 | - | TGTGCCAGCAGCGTGAGCCAAGAGACCCAGTACTTC | CASSVSQETQYF
13 | many | TRBJ2-1 | TRBV7-9 | - | TGTGCCGGAAACATGCAAGGCTACAATGAGCAGTTCTTC | CAGNMQGYNEQFF
14 | many | TRBJ1-2 | TRBV10-2 | - | TGCGCCACTGGATTCGGGACGTCAGTCGATGGCTACACCTTC | CATGFGTSVDGYTF
16 | - | TRBJ1-5 | TRBV28 | - | TGTGCCAGCAGTTTATCCATGGGGTCCGGCAGTCAGCCCCAGCATTTT | CASSLSMGSGSQPQHF
16 | many | TRBJ2-1 | TRBV6-5 | - | TGTGCCAGCAGTTACTCAGGCGGCTGGGGTACGAATGAGCAGTTCTTC | CASSYSGGWGTNEQFF
11 | many | TRBJ2-7 | TRBV12-3/TRBV12-4 | TRBD1 | TGTGCCAGCAGAGATGGACAGGGGACGTACTTC | CASRDGQGTYF
13 | few | TRBJ1-2 | TRBV5-6 | - | TGTGCCAGCACTGTTACAAGATACTATGGCTACACCTTC | CASTVTRYYGYTF
14 | many | TRBJ2-7 | TRBV6-2/TRBV6-3 | - | TGTGCCAGCAGTTACTCCTCAGGGAACTACGAGCAGTACTTC | CASSYSSGNYEQYF
16 | few | TRBJ1-1 | TRBV29-1 | - | TGCAGCGTTGACGTGGGTTGGGGCCTCATGAACACTGAAGCTTTCTTT | CSVDVGWGLMNTEAFF
16 | - | TRBJ2-7 | TRBV10-3 | - | TGTGCCATCAGTGGAGGGATGGGGGGTAGGTCCTACGAGCAGTACTTC | CAISGGMGGRSYEQYF
14 | many | TRBJ1-1 | TRBV5-6 | - | TGTGCCAGCAGCTTGGACAGGCGGAACACTGAAGCTTTCTTT | CASSLDRRNTEAFF
13 | many | TRBJ1-2 | TRBV20-1 | - | TGCAGTGCTAGAGGGGAAGGGGGTTATGGCTACACCTTC | CSARGEGGYGYTF
15 | many | TRBJ2-3 | TRBV11-2 | - | TGTGCCAGCAGCTTAGGAGGGACCAGCACAGATACGCAGTATTTT | CASSLGGTSTDTQYF
14 | - | TRBJ2-2 | TRBV11-3 | - | TGTGCCAGCAGCGTCGTCCTCAATGGCGGGGAGCTGTTTTTT | CASSVVLNGGELFF
19 | many | TRBJ2-1 | TRBV5-1 | TRBD2 | TGCGCCAGCAGGACATCGGGACTAGCGGGTTATAGTTCCTACAATGAGCAGTTCTTC | CASRTSGLAGYSSYNEQFF
16 | many | TRBJ1-3 | TRBV28 | - | TGTGCCAGCAGTTTAGGGACACTCTCGAGTGGAAACACCATATATTTT | CASSLGTLSSGNTIYF
14 | many | TRBJ2-1 | TRBV9 | - | TGTGCCAGCAGCGTAGGAAGGAGGGGCAATGAGCAGTTCTTC | CASSVGRRGNEQFF
12 | - | TRBJ2-1 | TRBV7-9 | - | TGTGCCAGCAGCCGCCCCTGGGGTGAGCAGTTCTTC | CASSRPWGEQFF
13 | - | TRBJ2-7 | TRBV27 | - | TGTGCCAGCAGTTTGCGGATGTTCTACGAGCAGTACTTC | CASSLRMFYEQYF
15 | - | TRBJ1-1 | TRBV4-3 | - | TGCGCCAGCAGCCAATACTCAGGAACGAGCACTGAAGCTTTCTTT | CASSQYSGTSTEAFF